This TCR beta chain was sequenced during a study of identical twins. This clonotype appeared many times. No antigen is known for it. The study's findings and limits: There is a chance that invariant MAIT and iNKT cells partially muddied zero-insertion analyses. Conclusions leaned on cross-sectional statistical analysis and did not track the same donors over time.

The CDR3 sequence is 15 residues long. Germline V gene data show CDR1 as KGHSY and CDR2 as FQNENV. The V end was cut by 0 bases, the J end by 4 bases, with 13 bases between. TCRdb ran MiXCR on the 5' RACE reads and lists one entry per CDR3 protein. The sample includes 400,000 to 500,000 distinct CDR3 sequences, roughly 20% of them seen just once. The sequence was obtained from a man aged 50 to 59 in good health. The rearrangement joins TRBV16 to TRBJ2-7; D unclear. Sequenced material: naive T cells sorted from blood. The CDR3 is CASSQSRPGTYEQYF. DNA for the CDR3: TGTGCCAGCAGCCAATCAAGGCCGGGCACGTACGAGCAGTACTTC.